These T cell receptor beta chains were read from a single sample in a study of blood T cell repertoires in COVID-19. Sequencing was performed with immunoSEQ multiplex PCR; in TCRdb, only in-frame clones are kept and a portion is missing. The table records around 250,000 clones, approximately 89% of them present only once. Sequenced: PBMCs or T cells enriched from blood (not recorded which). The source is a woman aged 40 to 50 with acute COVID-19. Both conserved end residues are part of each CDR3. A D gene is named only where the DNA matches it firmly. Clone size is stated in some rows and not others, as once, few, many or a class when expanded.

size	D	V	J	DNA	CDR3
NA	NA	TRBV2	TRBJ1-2	TGTGCCAGCAGTGTCCTCCGGGGTGCGGACTACACCTTC	CASSVLRGADYTF
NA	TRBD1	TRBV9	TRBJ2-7	TGTGCCAGCAGCGTGACCGGGACAGGGTCCGAGCAGTACTTC	CASSVTGTGSEQYF
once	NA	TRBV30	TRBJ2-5	TGTGCCTGGAGCCGGGTCCGAGGCCAACAAGAGACCCAGTACTTC	CAWSRVRGQQETQYF
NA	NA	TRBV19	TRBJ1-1	TGTGCCAGTACCCTCCTTCCGACGGGTGACACTGAAGCTTTCTTT	CASTLLPTGDTEAFF
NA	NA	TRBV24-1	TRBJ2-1	TGTGCCACCAGGCGCTACAATGAGCAGTTCTTC	CATRRYNEQFF
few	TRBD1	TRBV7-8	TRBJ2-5	TGTGCCAGCAGCTTACAGGGGGCGGTTGAGACCCAGTACTTC	CASSLQGAVETQYF
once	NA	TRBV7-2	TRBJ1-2	TGTGCCAGCAGCCGCGCCACAGGGTTCTATGGCTACACCTTC	CASSRATGFYGYTF
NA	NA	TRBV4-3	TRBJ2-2	TGCGCCAGCAGCTTCAAATCGGACTTCGGGGAGCTGTTTTTT	CASSFKSDFGELFF
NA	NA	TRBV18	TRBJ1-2	TGTGCCAGCTCAAGAACTATAAACTATGGCTACACCTTC	CASSRTINYGYTF
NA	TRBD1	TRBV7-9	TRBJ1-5	TGTGCCAGCAGCCCTGCCCGGGACAGGGACAATCAGCCCCAGCATTTT	CASSPARDRDNQPQHF
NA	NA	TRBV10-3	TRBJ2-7	TGTGCCATCAGTGAGGGAGGTTTAGCGCATACCTACGAGCAGTACTTC	CAISEGGLAHTYEQYF
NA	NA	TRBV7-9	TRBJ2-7	TGTGCCAGCATGCCCCGGGTTCTCAACTACGAGCAGTACTTC	CASMPRVLNYEQYF
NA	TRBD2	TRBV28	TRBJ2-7	TGTGCCAGCAGTGTGCGACTAGCAGCTGCCTACGAGCAGTACTTC	CASSVRLAAAYEQYF
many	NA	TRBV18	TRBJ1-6	TGTGCCAGCTCACCTGGACAGATTGATAATTCACCCCTCCACTTT	CASSPGQIDNSPLHF
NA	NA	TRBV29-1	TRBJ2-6	TGCAGCGTTGGGGTGGGAGACTCTGGGGCCAACGTCCTGACTTTC	CSVGVGDSGANVLTF
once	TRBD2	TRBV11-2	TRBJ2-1	TGTGCCAGCAGCTTAGCGACTAGCGGGGGAGGTCGAGAGCAGTTCTTC	CASSLATSGGGREQFF
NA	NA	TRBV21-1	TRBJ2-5	TGTGCCAGCAGCGCCCCAGACGGGTCCGAGACCCAGTACTTC	CASSAPDGSETQYF
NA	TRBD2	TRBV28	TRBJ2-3	TGTGCCAGCAGAGATAGGACTAGCGGGAGCTTGAGCACAGATACGCAGTATTTT	CASRDRTSGSLSTDTQYF
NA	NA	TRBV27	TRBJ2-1	TGTGCCAGCAGCCTGGACTTGTACAATGAGCAGTTCTTC	CASSLDLYNEQFF
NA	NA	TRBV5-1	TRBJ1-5	TGCGCCAGCAGCTTGCTGGCGGGGGGCAATCAGCCCCAGCATTTT	CASSLLAGGNQPQHF
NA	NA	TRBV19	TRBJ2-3	TGTGCCAGTAGTATAGCCGGGACTGGGTCGGGGAATACGCAGTATTTT	CASSIAGTGSGNTQYF
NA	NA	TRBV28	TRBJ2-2	TGTGCCAGCAATACGGGGAACACCGGGGAGCTGTTTTTT	CASNTGNTGELFF
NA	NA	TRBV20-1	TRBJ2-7	TGCAGTGCTAGAGGAGCGGACGAGCAGTACTTC	CSARGADEQYF
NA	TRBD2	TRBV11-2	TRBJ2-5	TGTGCCAGCAGAGGACTAGCGCAGGAGACCCAGTACTTC	CASRGLAQETQYF
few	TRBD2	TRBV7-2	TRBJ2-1	TGTGCCAGCAGCTTGCTGAATCGAGCGGGACTTGATGAGCAGTTCTTC	CASSLLNRAGLDEQFF
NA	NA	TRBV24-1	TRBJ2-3	TGTGCCACCACGGGATCATACACAGATACGCAGTATTTT	CATTGSYTDTQYF
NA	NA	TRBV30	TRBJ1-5	TGTGCCTGGAGTTCTACAGAGAATCAGCCCCAGCATTTT	CAWSSTENQPQHF